The 20 T cell receptor beta chains listed next were all sequenced from one sample in a study of CD8+CD57+ T cells in acquired aplastic anemia. CDR3 and TCR beta VDJ profiling relied on genomic DNA as the template. TCRdb re-derived calls from the reads in MiXCR, one entry per CDR3 protein. This sample has hundreds of thousands of distinct CDR3 sequences, with 65% to 80% found just once. The sample consisted of sorted CD4+, CD8+, or CD8+CD57+ T cells (not recorded which) from PBMCs. The origin of the receptors is a human donor in good health, serving as a control.

This clonotype was detected many times. The rearrangement joins TRBV7-2 to TRBJ1-1; D gene uncertain. The CDR3 spans 15 residues. Per germline, CDR1 SGHTA and CDR2 FQGNSA. Trimming shortened V by 2 bases and J by 1 base, and 11 bases separated the two germline ends. The chain's CDR3 is CASSLSSGGNTEAFF. The CDR3 bases are TGTGCCAGCAGCTTATCTTCAGGAGGGAACACTGAAGCTTTCTTT.

V usage is TRBV12-3 or TRBV12-4 and J usage is TRBJ2-3; D remains ambiguous. The CDR3 is made up of 10 amino acids. Trimming cost V 7 bases and J 9 bases, with 8 bases left between them. CDR3: CASTPSTQYF. The CDR3, as DNA: TGTGCCAGCACCCCATCCACGCAGTATTTT.

The chain uses TRBV27 and TRBJ1-4; the D gene is possibly TRBD1 (5 bases). CDR3 length: 14 amino acids. Germline values: CDR1 MNHEY, CDR2 SMNVEV (reference sequence). V shed 5 bases and J shed 7 bases, with 14 bases lying between them. Here the CDR3 DNA reads TGTGCCAGCAGTGAATACAGGAGAGGTGAAAAACTGTTTTTT. Protein sequence: CASSEYRRGEKLFF.

This clonotype was seen many times. DNA of the CDR3: TGTGCCAGCAGTCGCCAGGGGGGGTCCTACGAGCAGTACTTC. It translates to CASSRQGGSYEQYF. This sequence joins TRBV6-2 or TRBV6-3 and TRBJ2-7, with D possibly called TRBD1 or TRBD2 (7 bases each). Germline CDR1 reads MNHEY; CDR2 reads SVGEGT. CDR3 size: 14 residues. V dropped 5 bases and J dropped 1 base, with 12 bases sitting between them.

There are many counts of this clonotype. This chain connects TRBV20-1 to TRBJ2-5; D is uncertain. The germline V and J ends were trimmed by 3 bases and 3 bases, with 2 bases remaining between them. CDR3 length: 10 residues. Germline CDR1 reads DFQATT; CDR2 reads SNEGSKA (reference sequence). The CDR3, as DNA: TGCAGTGCTAGGGAAGAGACCCAGTACTTC. Amino acids: CSAREETQYF.

Points on this clonotype: It is unclear where the CDR3 begins or ends on the DNA, so no DNA is shown, and the CDR3 is as TCRdb lists it. The chain couples TRBV5-1 to TRBJ2-2. The germline V gene encodes CDR1 SGHRS and CDR2 YFSETQ. The CDR3 has 15 amino acids, counting both end residues. The CDR3 spells CASATSGRTPGELFF.

A note on this clonotype: Because the CDR3's place on the DNA is in doubt, the DNA is left out and the CDR3 is given as listed by TCRdb. The gene calls are TRBV9 and TRBJ2-4; the tabulated D call, TRBD1, remains unverified against the DNA. The CDR3 extends over 15 residues, inclusive of both ends. The germline V gene has CDR1 SGDLS and CDR2 YYNGEE. This CDR3 reads CASSVGAGAGGYKYF.

The rearrangement links TRBV5-1 to TRBJ1-4; TRBD1 aligns across 8 bases. V lost 6 bases and J lost 8; bases outside the gene matches: 15. The CDR3 has 16 residues. CDR1 is SGHRS and CDR2 is YFSETQ in the germline V gene. The CDR3 spells CASTEVGQAVAEKLFF. The CDR3 DNA is TGCGCCAGCACTGAGGTGGGACAGGCTGTCGCCGAAAAACTGTTTTTT. Looking up the rest from reference TRBV5-1 and TRBJ1-4 gives the full variable domain: KAGVTQTPRYLIKTRGQQVTLSCSPISGHRSVSWYQQTPGQGLQFLFEYFSETQRNKGNFPGRFSGRQFSNSRSEMNVSTLELGDSALYLCASTEVGQAVAEKLFFGSGTQLSVL.

J is TRBJ2-7 and V is TRBV5-4, with 7 bases fitting TRBD2. CDR3 size: 14 residues. With 2 bases clipped from V and 3 bases from J, the junction kept 5 bases outside the gene matches. The germline V gene has CDR1 SGHNT and CDR2 YYREEE (reference sequence). CDR3 loop: CASSFMRGIYEQYF. The CDR3 coding sequence is TGTGCCAGCAGCTTCATGCGGGGGATCTACGAGCAGTACTTC.

J is TRBJ2-7 and V is TRBV19; possibly TRBD2 for D (6 bases). The CDR3 consists of 16 residues. The germline CDR1 and CDR2 sequences are LNHDA and SQIVND (reference sequence). The V gene lost 6 bases and the J gene lost 3 bases, with 21 bases spanning the gap. CDR3 DNA: TGTGCCAGTAGCGCGGGGCGGGGCGGTGTGAGCTACGAGCAGTACTTC. Translating it yields CASSAGRGGVSYEQYF.

This sequence joins TRBV4-1 and TRBJ1-2, with D unclear. V lost 0 bases to trimming and J lost 0 bases, with 11 bases between them. This CDR3 comprises 16 residues. The germline gives CDR1 MGHRA, CDR2 YSYEKL. The CDR3 spells CASSQESPRANYGYTF. As DNA, the CDR3 is TGCGCCAGCAGCCAAGAAAGTCCTAGGGCTAACTATGGCTACACCTTC.

The chain recombines TRBV20-1 with TRBJ1-1; no clear D gene. Germline V CDR1 and CDR2: DFQATT, SNEGSKA (reference sequence). This CDR3 has 17 amino acids. Trimming took off 0 bases at V and 4 bases at J, with 21 bases between the two ends. CDR3 protein: CSARDRAHHSAATEAFF. CDR3 bases: TGCAGTGCTAGAGATAGGGCCCACCACAGCGCAGCCACTGAAGCTTTCTTT.

The rearrangement links TRBV19 to TRBJ1-5; D remains unclear. This CDR3 comprises 14 residues. V was shortened by 4 bases and J by 7 bases, with 14 bases between the two germline ends. Germline assignment: CDR1 LNHDA and CDR2 SQIVND (reference sequence). The CDR3 sequence is CASSTPTGSQPQHF. DNA of the CDR3: TGTGCCAGTAGTACGCCGACGGGGAGCCAGCCCCAGCATTTT. The variable domain in full, completed from reference TRBV19 and TRBJ1-5, reads DGGITQSPKYLFRKEGQNVTLSCEQNLNHDAMYWYRQDPGQGLRLIYYSQIVNDFQKGDIAEGYSVSREKKESFPLTVTSAQKNPTAFYLCASSTPTGSQPQHFGDGTRLSIL.

The chain uses TRBV2 and TRBJ2-5; D perhaps matches TRBD2 (6 bases). CDR3 length: 14 amino acids. Germline V gives CDR1 SNHLY, CDR2 FYNNEI. Between the trimmed V and J ends, which lost 3 bases and 5 bases, there was a span of 13 bases. CDR3 in DNA: TGTGCCAGCAGTGAGGAGGCGGGATGGGAGACCCAGTACTTC. Translation: CASSEEAGWETQYF.

The sample holds one count of this clonotype. Since a much larger clone is just one base distant, this may be a read error. Written as DNA, the CDR3 is TGTGCCAGCTCACGTAAGGCAGGGGGCGCGAAGGGCTACACCTTC. Amino acid sequence: CASSRKAGGAKGYTF. The chain uses TRBV7-2 and TRBJ1-2; 8 bases align to TRBD1. This CDR3 comprises 15 residues. Germline V gene data show CDR1 as SGHTA and CDR2 as FQGNSA. With V trimmed by 8 bases and J by 8 bases, 16 bases remained unmatched.

This clonotype was counted many times. This chain connects TRBV9 to TRBJ2-1; TRBD1 matches at 12 bases. With V trimmed by 2 bases and J by 10 bases, 4 bases remained unmatched. This CDR3 has 14 amino acids. Germline assignment: CDR1 SGDLS and CDR2 YYNGEE. The CDR3 spells CASSVGQGAGEQFF. The DNA of the CDR3 is TGTGCCAGCAGCGTGGGACAGGGGGCCGGGGAGCAGTTCTTC.

This clonotype was observed many times. The V and J genes are TRBV5-1 and TRBJ1-2; 7 bases match TRBD1. After removal of 6 bases from V and 4 bases from J, the junction contained 12 bases not matched to a gene. Germline V gene data show CDR1 as SGHRS and CDR2 as YFSETQ. CDR3 length equals 15 residues. The CDR3 coding sequence is TGCGCCAGCACCCTGGAGGGGACAGACCTCTATGGCTACACCTTC. It is translated as CASTLEGTDLYGYTF.

This clonotype was counted many times. The rearrangement joins TRBV20-1 to TRBJ2-1; 8 nucleotides align to TRBD1. J gave up 0 bases and V 6 bases, and 7 bases lay outside the gene matches. This CDR3 has 15 residues. Germline V CDR1 and CDR2: DFQATT, SNEGSKA (reference sequence). DNA for the CDR3: TGCAGTGCCCCTGGGACAGGCAGCTCCTACAATGAGCAGTTCTTC. This encodes CSAPGTGSSYNEQFF.

This clonotype was detected many times. The chain is built from TRBV13 and TRBJ2-7; no clear D. Germline V gene sequence: CDR1 PRHDT, CDR2 FYEKMQ (reference sequence). The CDR3 is made up of 13 amino acids. Trimming left V 4 bases short and J 3 bases short, with 10 bases between. DNA for the CDR3: TGTGCCAGCAGCTCACAAAGGTACTACGAGCAGTACTTC. Protein: CASSSQRYYEQYF.

V gene TRBV12-3 or TRBV12-4 combines with J gene TRBJ2-6; D remains unclear. There are 15 residues in the CDR3. V shed 9 bases and J shed 2 bases, with 14 bases lying between them. CDR3 nucleotides: TGTGCCAGTGGTGAAGGTGGGACTGGGGCCAACGTCCTGACTTTC. Its protein product is CASGEGGTGANVLTF.